This is a list of T cell receptor beta chains from one sample in a study of blood T cell repertoires in COVID-19. Here immunoSEQ multiplex PCR was the method, and the copy in TCRdb shows in-frame clones only, minus some. The data contain some 76,000 clones, more than 65% of them singletons. The sequencing sample was made of peripheral blood. The receptors were sampled from a man aged 45-65 years with acute or convalescent COVID-19. CDR3s include the opening cysteine and the closing phenylalanine or tryptophan. The order of the fields is D gene, clone size, J gene, V gene, CDR3 protein, CDR3 DNA. The D gene is left open where the match is weak. Only part of the rows carry a size: once, few, many, or a class if the clone is expanded.

. . TRBJ2-7 TRBV19 CASSSTQDPYEQYF TGTGCCAGTAGTAGTACACAGGACCCTTACGAGCAGTACTTC
TRBD1 . TRBJ2-5 TRBV18 CASSPPGTGALQETQYF TGTGCCAGCTCACCACCCGGGACAGGGGCCCTTCAAGAGACCCAGTACTTC
TRBD1 few TRBJ2-2 TRBV7-9 CASSTRQGTGELFF TGTGCCAGCAGCACGAGACAGGGGACCGGGGAGCTGTTTTTT
. . TRBJ2-5 TRBV24-1 CATSDSRSGGRAGETQYF TGTGCCACCAGTGATTCCAGATCGGGGGGCCGTGCGGGGGAGACCCAGTACTTC
TRBD1 . TRBJ2-7 TRBV4-3 CASSLSYDVGTGQAYEQYF TGCGCCAGCAGCCTTTCTTACGACGTCGGGACAGGCCAAGCCTACGAGCAGTACTTC
TRBD1 . TRBJ1-2 TRBV7-8 CASSPGQGNGYTF TGTGCCAGCAGCCCCGGACAGGGCAATGGCTACACCTTC
TRBD2 . TRBJ2-1 TRBV11-2 CASSLVESSGGAYAEQFF TGTGCCAGCAGCTTAGTAGAGTCTAGCGGGGGGGCCTACGCTGAGCAGTTCTTC
. . TRBJ1-1 TRBV6-2/TRBV6-3 CASSYRGDTEAFF TGTGCCAGCAGTTACCGGGGGGACACTGAAGCTTTCTTT
TRBD2 once TRBJ2-1 TRBV4-2 CASSQALAGYLEQFF TGTGCCAGCAGCCAAGCACTAGCGGGGTATCTTGAGCAGTTCTTC
TRBD1 few TRBJ1-1 TRBV6-6 CASKTGVTEAFF TGTGCCAGCAAGACAGGGGTCACTGAAGCTTTCTTT
TRBD1 . TRBJ2-2 TRBV7-8 CASSPGGQGLPGELFF TGTGCCAGCAGCCCGGGGGGACAGGGGCTCCCCGGGGAGCTGTTTTTT
. . TRBJ2-7 TRBV7-8 CASSTYAGLNEQYF TGTGCCAGCAGCACCTACGCAGGGCTTAACGAGCAGTACTTC
TRBD2 . TRBJ2-5 TRBV7-2 CASKRSGRAKETQYF TGTGCCAGCAAACGTAGCGGGAGGGCGAAAGAGACCCAGTACTTC
TRBD1 . TRBJ2-7 TRBV6-5 CASSYSSGQASYEQYF TGTGCCAGCAGTTACTCGAGTGGACAGGCGTCCTACGAGCAGTACTTC
. . TRBJ1-1 TRBV25-1 CASSTPRDTEAFF TGTGCCAGCAGTACACCCAGGGACACTGAAGCTTTCTTT
TRBD2 few TRBJ2-4 TRBV25-1 CASEGTSGTGAKNIQYF TGTGCCAGCGAGGGGACTAGCGGGACGGGGGCCAAAAACATTCAGTACTTC